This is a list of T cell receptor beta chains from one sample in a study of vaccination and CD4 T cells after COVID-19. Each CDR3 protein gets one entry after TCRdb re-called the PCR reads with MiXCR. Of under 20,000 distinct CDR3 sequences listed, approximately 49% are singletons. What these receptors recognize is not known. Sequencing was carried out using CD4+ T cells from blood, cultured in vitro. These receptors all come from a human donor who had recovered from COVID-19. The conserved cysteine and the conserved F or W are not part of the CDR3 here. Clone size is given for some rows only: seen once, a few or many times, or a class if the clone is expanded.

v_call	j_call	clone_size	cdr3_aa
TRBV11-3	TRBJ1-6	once	ASSLVGTGAASPLH
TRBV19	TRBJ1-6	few	ASSPGAGAYNSPLH
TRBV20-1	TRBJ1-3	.	SAGGQDAVGGWGTIY
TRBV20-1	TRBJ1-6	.	SARAGRDSPLH
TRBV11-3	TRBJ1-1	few	ASSLVGQTEAF
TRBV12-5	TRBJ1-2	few	ASGSSLGANYGYT
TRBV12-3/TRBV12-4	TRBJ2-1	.	ASASGGGLNNEQF
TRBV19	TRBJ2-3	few	ASRGSGRAFTDTQY
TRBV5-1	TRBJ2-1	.	ASSLAGLAEGYNEQF
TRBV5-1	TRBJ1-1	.	ASSLEGTGVGEAF
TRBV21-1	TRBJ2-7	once	ASSKWTGEKYEQY
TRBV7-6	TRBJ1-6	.	ASSRTGTGLRTYNSPLH
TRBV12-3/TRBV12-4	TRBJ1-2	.	ASSLTRQGGNYGYT
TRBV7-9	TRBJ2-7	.	ASSLGGTSYEQY
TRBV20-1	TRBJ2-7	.	SAPRPDRNPYEQY
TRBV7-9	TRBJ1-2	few	ASSPGQGAYGYT
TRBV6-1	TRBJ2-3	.	ASSAGTGKLTDTQY
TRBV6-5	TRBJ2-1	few	ASSWDRGGGQF
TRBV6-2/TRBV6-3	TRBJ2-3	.	ASLDRDRVVDTQY
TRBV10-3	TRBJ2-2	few	AISEGARSGELF
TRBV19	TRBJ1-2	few	ASTPFTGGGYT
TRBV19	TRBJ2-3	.	ASSFGGAADTQY
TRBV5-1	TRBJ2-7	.	ASSGVVGSEEQY
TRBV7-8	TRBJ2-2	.	ASSLGQGITGELF
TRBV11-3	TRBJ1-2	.	ASSFRQYGYT
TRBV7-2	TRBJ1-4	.	ASSLVGSGSGEKLF
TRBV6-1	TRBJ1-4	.	ASKHRGLEKLF
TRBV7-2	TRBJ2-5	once	ASSLEGTGGRKTQY
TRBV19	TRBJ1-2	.	ASSITSPGTGYGYT
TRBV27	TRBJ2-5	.	ASTSPWGETQY
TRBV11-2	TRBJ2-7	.	ASSKQGYEQY
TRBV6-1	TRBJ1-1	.	ASRPYLTRAANTEAF
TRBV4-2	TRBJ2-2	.	ASSQGTSGANTGELF
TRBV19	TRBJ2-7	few	ASSLSGSPPYEQY
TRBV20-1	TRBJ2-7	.	SARAGDSQY
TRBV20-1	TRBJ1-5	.	SASGGRNQPQH
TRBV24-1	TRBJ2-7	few	ATSGSGGMSGQY
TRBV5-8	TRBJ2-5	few	ASSFSGSQETQY
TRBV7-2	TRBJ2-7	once	ASSPSGTSGEQY
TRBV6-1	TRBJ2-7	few	ASSLAQYEQY
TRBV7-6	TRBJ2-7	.	ASSQRGMGLADPRGEQY
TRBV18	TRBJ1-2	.	ASSLNRGNYGYT
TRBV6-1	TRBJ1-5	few	ASSPEGGLSNQPQH
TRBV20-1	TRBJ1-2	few	SAPGQGDYGYT
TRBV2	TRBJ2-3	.	ASSVASGSTDTQY
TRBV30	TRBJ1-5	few	ACHGDNSNQPQH
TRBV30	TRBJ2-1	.	AWISPGLARNEQF
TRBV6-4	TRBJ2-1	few	ASSYELAGRNEQF
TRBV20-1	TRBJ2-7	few	SARDPTRGPYEQY
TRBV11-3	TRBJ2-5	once	ASSLSERDTRGETQY
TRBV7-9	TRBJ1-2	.	ASSLSAEVYGYT
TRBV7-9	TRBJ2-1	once	ASSPKVRLGNEQF
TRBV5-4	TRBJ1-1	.	ASRTGGALNTEAF